These 21 T cell receptor beta chains were sequenced from one sample in a study of shared clonotypes between healthy human individuals. Some clones are missing from TCRdb's copy, which holds only in-frame ones; the method was immunoSEQ multiplex PCR. The data hold approximately 180,000 clones, with roughly 93% observed a single time. Sequencing was performed on naive CD4+ T cells sorted from blood. Subset noted: CD45RA+ positively selected. The receptors stem from a woman aged 25 to 39 in good health.

V and J are TRBV19 and TRBJ1-5, with D possibly being TRBD1 (6 bases). The germline V gene has CDR1 LNHDA and CDR2 SQIVND (reference sequence). The CDR3 is made up of 17 amino acids. V gave up 6 bases and J gave up 0 bases, with 18 bases separating them. The CDR3 nucleotides read TGTGCCAGTAGAACTATAGGGGGGGCGTATAGCAATCAGCCCCAGCATTTT. It specifies CASRTIGGAYSNQPQHF.

The V call is TRBV10-3, the J call TRBJ2-7; TRBD1 agrees at 11 bases. This CDR3 contains 13 residues. Germline assignment: CDR1 ENHRY and CDR2 SYGVKD. The junction had 5 bases not matched to a gene; V was cut back by 10 bases and J by 3 bases. The CDR3 region has the DNA TGTGCCAATTCCGGGACAGGGGGCTACGAGCAGTACTTC. Amino acids: CANSGTGGYEQYF.

A single count supports this clone. This sequence joins TRBV6-6 and TRBJ1-5; the D is unclear. CDR1 and CDR2 (germline): MNHNY, SVGAGI (reference sequence). The CDR3 spans 14 residues. The V end lost 7 bases, the J end lost 4 bases, and 14 bases lay between the germline ends. In DNA form, the CDR3 reads TGTGCCAGCAAAGGAAAGAACCGAAATCAGCCCCAGCATTTT. As protein: CASKGKNRNQPQHF.

The chain is built from TRBV27 and TRBJ2-7; D gene ambiguous. The CDR3 is 13 amino acids. V was cut by 6 bases and J by 6 bases, with 15 bases left in between. Germline V CDR1 and CDR2: MNHEY, SMNVEV (reference sequence). The CDR3 loop reads CASSRAQRAEQYF. Written as DNA, the CDR3 is TGTGCCAGCAGCCGCGCGCAGCGCGCCGAGCAGTACTTC.

This rearrangement joins TRBV7-8 to TRBJ2-7; possibly TRBD2 for D (5 bases). Germline V lookup: CDR1 SGHVS, CDR2 FQNEAQ. Deletions cut 4 bases from V and 0 bases from J, with 13 bases between. The CDR3 runs 15 residues. The CDR3 nucleotides are TGTGCCAGCAGCTCTAGACTGGGGAGCTCCTACGAGCAGTACTTC. It specifies CASSSRLGSSYEQYF.

The gene calls are TRBV28 and TRBJ1-5; unclear D gene. Trimming took off 8 bases at V and 11 bases at J, with 16 bases between the two ends. Germline V gives CDR1 MDHEN, CDR2 SYDVKM. This CDR3 contains 12 residues. The CDR3: CASGYSFKAQHF. CDR3 sequence (DNA): TGTGCCAGCGGGTACAGCTTTAAGGCCCAGCATTTT. Drawing the rest from reference TRBV28 and TRBJ1-5, the complete variable domain is DVKVTQSSRYLVKRTGEKVFLECVQDMDHENMFWYRQDPGLGLRLIYFSYDVKMKEKGDIPEGYSVSREKKERFSLILESASTNQTSMYLCASGYSFKAQHFGDGTRLSIL.

The chain employs TRBV6-5 and TRBJ2-1; D is unclear. The CDR3 is made up of 15 amino acids. V was cut by 2 bases and J by 7 bases, with 15 bases left in between. Germline assignment: CDR1 MNHEY and CDR2 SVGAGI. The CDR3 loop is CASSYLLGMGNEQFF. In DNA form, the CDR3 reads TGTGCCAGCAGTTACCTCTTGGGGATGGGGAATGAGCAGTTCTTC.

The rearrangement links TRBV9 to TRBJ2-2; no clear D. Germline assignment: CDR1 SGDLS and CDR2 YYNGEE. The CDR3 has 16 amino acids. Trimming shortened V by 0 bases and J by 0 bases, and 9 bases separated the two germline ends. DNA of the CDR3: TGTGCCAGCAGCGTAGAGGGCGGAACGAACACCGGGGAGCTGTTTTTT. It codes for CASSVEGGTNTGELFF.

The rearrangement links TRBV25-1 to TRBJ2-2, with D possibly matching TRBD1 (5 bases). The CDR3 has 13 residues. V lost 6 bases to trimming and J lost 4 bases, with 9 bases between them. Germline V CDR1 and CDR2: MGHDK, SYGVNS. CDR3 sequence reads: CASRQTVTGELFF. In DNA form, the CDR3 reads TGTGCCAGCAGACAGACAGTCACCGGGGAGCTGTTTTTT.

The J gene is TRBJ1-5, the V gene TRBV27; D is ambiguous. The ends were cut back, 5 bases at V and 4 bases at J, with 6 bases in the middle. The CDR3 runs to 12 residues. CDR1 and CDR2 from the germline V gene are MNHEY and SMNVEV (reference sequence). CDR3 in DNA: TGTGCCAGCAGTCCCCCGAATCAGCCCCAGCATTTT. It encodes CASSPPNQPQHF.

V is TRBV14 and J is TRBJ2-2; no definite D call. CDR3 length: 16 amino acids. Germline CDR1 SGHDN, CDR2 FVKESK. The V and J ends lost 1 base and 3 bases respectively, with 12 bases between them. This CDR3 reads CASSQGVTLHTGELFF. The DNA for the CDR3 is TGTGCCAGCAGCCAAGGGGTCACTCTACACACCGGGGAGCTGTTTTTT.

V and J are TRBV6-5 and TRBJ2-1, with D unresolved. The CDR3 is made up of 15 amino acids. V gave up 3 bases and J gave up 0 bases, with 9 bases separating them. CDR1 and CDR2 from the germline V gene are MNHEY and SVGAGI. CDR3 sequence (DNA): TGTGCCAGCAGTTATGATCGGAGCTCCTACAATGAGCAGTTCTTC. Protein product: CASSYDRSSYNEQFF.

This chain uses TRBV6-6 with TRBJ1-2; D gene ambiguous. This CDR3 spans 13 amino acids. Germline V gives CDR1 MNHNY, CDR2 SVGAGI (reference sequence). Trimming pared 0 bases from V and 4 bases from J, leaving 6 bases between. CDR3 sequence (DNA): TGTGCCAGCAGTTACTCTAGGGCCTATGGCTACACCTTC. Protein sequence: CASSYSRAYGYTF.

The chain employs TRBV6-1 and TRBJ2-7; 7 nucleotides line up with TRBD2. This CDR3 spans 15 amino acids. V lost 8 bases and J lost 4; bases outside the gene matches: 14. CDR1 and CDR2 from the germline V gene are MNHNS and SASEGT. The CDR3 loop is CASDSGGRQIYEQYF. The CDR3 DNA sequence: TGTGCCAGCGACAGCGGCGGGAGACAAATTTACGAGCAGTACTTC.

This clone has more than one count but fewer than ten. The chain carries TRBV4-1 and TRBJ1-5, with D unresolved. This CDR3 has 15 amino acids. V lost 0 bases to trimming and J lost 6 bases, with 12 bases between them. CDR1 is MGHRA, CDR2 YSYEKL, per germline. CDR3 protein: CASSQEQEVSQPQHF. Written as DNA, the CDR3 is TGCGCCAGCAGCCAAGAACAAGAGGTTTCTCAGCCCCAGCATTTT.

V is TRBV5-1 and J is TRBJ1-3; tentative D call: TRBD1 (6 bases). Germline CDR1 is SGHRS and CDR2 is YFSETQ. The germline V and J ends were trimmed by 3 bases and 0 bases, with 7 bases remaining between them. This CDR3 has 14 residues. As DNA, the CDR3 is TGCGCCAGCAGCTCGGACAGCTCTGGAAACACCATATATTTT. It translates to CASSSDSSGNTIYF.

The rearrangement joins TRBV28 to TRBJ2-7, with a weak D call TRBD1 (6 bases). The CDR3 is 15 amino acids. Per germline, CDR1 MDHEN and CDR2 SYDVKM. Trimming removed 6 bases from V and 2 bases from J, with 17 bases in between. CDR3 sequence: CASRNKGQSPYEQYF. For the CDR3, the DNA is TGTGCCAGCAGAAACAAAGGACAGAGCCCCTACGAGCAGTACTTC.

The genes are TRBV7-2 and TRBJ1-3, with TRBD1 as a possible D gene (5 bases). Germline V gene data show CDR1 as SGHTA and CDR2 as FQGNSA. There are 16 residues in the CDR3. The V end was cut by 0 bases, the J end by 1 base, with 10 bases between. CDR3: CASSLASGASGNTIYF. DNA of the CDR3: TGTGCCAGCAGCTTAGCCAGCGGGGCTTCTGGAAACACCATATATTTT.

V gene TRBV29-1 combines with J gene TRBJ2-5, with 7 positions matching TRBD2. The better agreement between TRBJ2-7 and the DNA end casts doubt on the J call. This CDR3 contains 12 residues. The V gene's germline CDR1 is SQVTM and CDR2 ANQGSEA. CDR3 DNA sequence: TGCAGCGTTTGTCTAGCGGACTACGAGCAGTACTTC. Translating gives CSVCLADYEQYF.

V and J are TRBV2 and TRBJ2-5, with D unclear. The CDR3 spans 11 residues. Per the germline V gene, CDR1 is SNHLY and CDR2 is FYNNEI. V was clipped by 7 bases and J by 4 bases, with 7 bases between them. CDR3 nucleotides: TGTGCCAGCACTACCGTAGAGACCCAGTACTTC. Its translation is CASTTVETQYF.

V is TRBV5-4 and J is TRBJ2-2; 9 bases agree with TRBD2. From germline, CDR1 is SGHNT and CDR2 YYREEE (reference sequence). Trimming at V came to 7 bases and at J to 4 bases, leaving 14 bases not matched to a gene. The CDR3 has 17 residues. CDR3 nucleotide sequence: TGTGCCAGCGGCTCAGTTGTGCTAGCGGGGTCCACCGGGGAGCTGTTTTTT. Translating gives CASGSVVLAGSTGELFF.